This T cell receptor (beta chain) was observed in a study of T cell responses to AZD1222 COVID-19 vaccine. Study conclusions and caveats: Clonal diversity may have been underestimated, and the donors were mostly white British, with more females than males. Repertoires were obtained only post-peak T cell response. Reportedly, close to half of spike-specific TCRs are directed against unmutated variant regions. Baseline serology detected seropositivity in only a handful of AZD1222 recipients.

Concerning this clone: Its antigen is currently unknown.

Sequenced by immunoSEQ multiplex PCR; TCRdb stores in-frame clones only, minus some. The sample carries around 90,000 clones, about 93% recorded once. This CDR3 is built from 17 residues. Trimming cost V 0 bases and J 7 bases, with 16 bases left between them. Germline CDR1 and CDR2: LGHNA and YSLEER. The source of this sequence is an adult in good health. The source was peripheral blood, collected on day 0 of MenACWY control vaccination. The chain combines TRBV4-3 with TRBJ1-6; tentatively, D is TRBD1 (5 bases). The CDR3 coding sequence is TGCGCCAGCAGCCAAGACAGGGTCCCCGGCTCGAATTCACCCCTCCACTTT. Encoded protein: CASSQDRVPGSNSPLHF.